This T cell receptor beta chain stems from a study of response to subunit inactivated influenza vaccine. Via MiXCR, TCRdb re-called the RT-PCR reads, giving one row per CDR3 protein. The sample shows about 540,000 distinct CDR3 sequences, under 30% of them seen only once. This CDR3 has 15 residues. J was trimmed by 7 bases and V by 5 bases; bases with no gene match: 8. The germline V gene has CDR1 SGHTA and CDR2 FQGTGA. These data are also associated with another study on T cells expressing NK-cell markers. From that study: A 5'RACE template switching approach incorporating UMIs was used to make TCR beta cDNA. Investigators obtained TCR beta repertoires from sorted CD3+CD56+NKG2C+, CD3+CD56+NKG2C- and CD3+CD56-NKG2C+ T cells. Several experiments employed an anti-gamma-delta TCR antibody to confine sorting to alpha-beta TCR T cells. Of CD8+ T cells, 1.0-7.0% belonged to dominant NKG2C+ clonotypes in roughly six donors.

V and J are TRBV7-3 and TRBJ2-1, with 10 bases identical to TRBD2. Sequencing used CD4+ T cells sorted from PBMCs, obtained approximately 12 days after vaccination. This TCR was sampled from a man aged 50 or older who received an inactivated influenza vaccine. The CDR3 DNA follows: TGTGCCAGCAGCGCTAGCGGGAGCGCCTCGAATGAGCAGTTCTTC. It translates to CASSASGSASNEQFF.